These T cell receptor beta chains were read from a single sample in a study of shared clonotypes between healthy human individuals. The table came from immunoSEQ multiplex PCR; TCRdb's copy has only in-frame clones and leaves some out. The data show 2 million to 3 million clones, 93% seen once. Input material: naive CD4+ T cells from PBMCs. The receptors originated from a man younger than 35 in good health. Some clones in this sample may be carry-over from other donors' samples. CDR3s include the opening cysteine and the closing phenylalanine or tryptophan. A D gene is named only where the DNA matches it firmly. Only some rows state a clone size, as once, few, many or a class for expanded clones.

. TRBJ1-2 . TRBV5-4 TGTGCCAGCAGCGAAGCCCTCAGGGGTTGGAGTGGCTACACCTTC CASSEALRGWSGYTF
. TRBJ2-7 TRBD1 TRBV7-9 TGTGCCAGCAGCTTGGACAGGGTTCGGGACGAGCAGTACTTC CASSLDRVRDEQYF
. TRBJ1-1 TRBD1 TRBV7-8 TGTGCCAGCAGCGAATTACCAATTTACAGGGGGTTAAAGTTT CASSELPIYRGLKF
. TRBJ2-3 TRBD2 TRBV9 TGTGCCAGCAGCGTCCCCCTAGCGGGCGGCACAGATACGCAGTATTTT CASSVPLAGGTDTQYF
. TRBJ1-1 . TRBV28 TGTGCCAGCAGTCAAAGGCGGGGTTTGAACACTGAAGCTTTCTTT CASSQRRGLNTEAFF
. TRBJ1-4 . TRBV6-6 TGTGCCAGCAGTTACTCGACGGGCGAAAAACTGTTTTTT CASSYSTGEKLFF
. TRBJ2-2 . TRBV19 TGTGCCACATACAGGAGCAGAACCAACACCGGGGAGCTGTTTTTT CATYRSRTNTGELFF
. TRBJ1-5 . TRBV10-3 TGTGCCATCAGTGAATGGGGTGGCAATCAGCCCCAGCATTTT CAISEWGGNQPQHF
once TRBJ1-2 . TRBV5-1 TGCGCCAGCAGCTTGGAACAGGCGACTTATGGCTACACCTTC CASSLEQATYGYTF
. TRBJ2-7 TRBD2 TRBV28 TGTGCCAGCAGTTCCCCGGGACTAGCGGGAGTGGCCCTTGGCGAGCAGTACTTC CASSSPGLAGVALGEQYF
. TRBJ1-5 TRBD1 TRBV19 TGTGCCAGTAGTATCGACAGGGCTTTTAATCAGCCCCAGCATTTT CASSIDRAFNQPQHF
. TRBJ1-1 . TRBV5-1 TGCGCCAGCAGCTTGGTTCCAGGGCCCTCGAACACTGAAGCTTTCTTT CASSLVPGPSNTEAFF
. TRBJ2-7 . TRBV6-6 TGTGCCAGCAGTTACTCACAGGGCTACGAGCAGTACTTC CASSYSQGYEQYF
. TRBJ1-1 . TRBV11-2 TGTGCCAGCAGTTACGACCAGGGGCCTGAAGCTTTCTTT CASSYDQGPEAFF
. TRBJ1-2 . TRBV28 TGTGCCAGCAGTTTAGAAGAGGGCTATGGCTACACCTTC CASSLEEGYGYTF
. TRBJ2-2 . TRBV7-7 TGTGCCAGCAGCTTCCGACTAGATACCGGGGAGCTGTTTTTT CASSFRLDTGELFF
. TRBJ2-7 TRBD1 TRBV6-5 TGTGCCAGCGGGCCGGGACAGGGGTACGAGCAGTACTTC CASGPGQGYEQYF
. TRBJ2-1 . TRBV7-9 TGTGCCAGCAGCATAAGGACTGGTGTAGCAGGTGAGCAGTTCTTC CASSIRTGVAGEQFF
. TRBJ2-3 . TRBV7-9 TGTGCCAGCAGGGCCACGACGCAGTATTTT CASRATTQYF
. TRBJ2-7 TRBD2 TRBV14 TGTGCCAGCAGCCAAATGGGACTAGAGGGCTACGAGCAGTACTTC CASSQMGLEGYEQYF
once TRBJ1-3 . TRBV28 TGTGCCAGCAGTTTTGGGGGTAGCGGAAACACCATATATTTT CASSFGGSGNTIYF
. TRBJ1-5 TRBD1 TRBV20-1 TGCAGTGCTAGTGACAGGGAGCCCCAGCATTTT CSASDREPQHF